This T cell receptor beta chain was observed in a study of cytomegalovirus exposure and HLA in healthy donors. Findings and limits, study-wide: There was a cluster of highly shared sequence variants that was likely a sequencing artifact. A later look showed TCR association rates differing by HLA locus, highest for DRB1 and lowest for HLA-C. Earlier analysis found most TCR beta V segments productive about 87% or about 30% of the time.

Primers for the PCR totalled 60 Vbeta and 13 Jbeta. Libraries were prepared by immunoSEQ multiplex PCR; TCRdb keeps only in-frame clonotypes and omits some of them. The sample shows 180,000 or so clones, 82% of them seen only once. Though nominally healthy at sampling, donors likely had unrecorded immune exposures. There are a few counts of this clone. Its antigen is unidentified. The receptor was isolated from a man aged 35 to 55 in good health and CMV-seronegative. The sample taken for sequencing was PBMCs.

CDR3 sequence: CASSESPYEQYF. The CDR3, as DNA: TGTGCCAGCAGTGAAAGCCCCTACGAGCAGTACTTC. The chain joins TRBV25-1 to TRBJ2-7; D not resolved. Per the germline V gene, CDR1 is MGHDK and CDR2 is SYGVNS. CDR3 length: 12 amino acids. Trimming shortened V by 2 bases and J by 2 bases, and 4 bases separated the two germline ends.